The 32 T cell receptor beta chains below all came from one sample that was sequenced in a study of T cells in women clearing cervical HPV infection. The assay was immunoSEQ multiplex PCR, and TCRdb's table has in-frame clones only and misses some. Across 35,000 to 45,000 clones, the top ten clones capture roughly 1.2% of the sample. Sequencing used blood buffy coat. All receptors derive from a woman between 18 and 70 years old with a cervical HPV16 infection that either progressed to CIN3+ or cleared (not recorded which).

As concerns this clone: The CDR3 is cut off 3 residues early in the read; its end comes from the germline J gene. The V and J genes are TRBV29-1 and TRBJ1-4, with a weak D call TRBD1 (5 bases). The CDR3 loop spans 13 amino acids. From germline, CDR1 is SQVTM and CDR2 ANQGSEA. The DNA read from the CDR3 is TGCAGCGTTTCTGGCTCTGGGGCCAACGTA. Protein: CSVSGSGANV. The whole CDR3 sequence reads CSVSGSGANVLFF.

A remark on this clone: Coverage ceases 3 residues before the CDR3 finishes, and the germline J gene fills in the end. The chain is built from TRBV7-2 and TRBJ2-1; 7 bases align to TRBD2. CDR3 length equals 14 residues. CDR1 is SGHTA, CDR2 FQGNSA, per germline. V trimming: 5 bases; J trimming: 9 bases; junction bases outside the gene matches: 10. CDR3 sequence: CASSRPPSGIEQFF. The part of the CDR3 DNA that was read is TGTGCCAGCAGCCGGCCCCCTAGCGGTATTGAG.

For this clone: The read ends 3 residues before the CDR3 terminus; that terminus is restored from the germline J gene. The chain uses TRBV20-1 and TRBJ2-7, with unresolved D. CDR3 length: 16 residues. The germline CDR1 and CDR2 sequences are DFQATT and SNEGSKA (reference sequence). Trimming left V 0 bases short and J 6 bases short, with 21 bases between. CDR3 loop: CSARDLSTASLGEQYF. CDR3 DNA, as far as it was read: TGCAGTGCTAGAGATCTATCAACAGCTTCTCTGGGCGAG.

As for this clone: The read ends 3 residues before the CDR3 terminus; that terminus is restored from the germline J gene. V gene TRBV6-2 or TRBV6-3 combines with J gene TRBJ1-2, with D perhaps matching TRBD1 (6 bases). Germline V CDR1 and CDR2: MNHEY, SVGEGT. CDR3 length: 14 residues. The chain's CDR3 is CASSPQGNYGGYTF. CDR3 bases read: TGTGCCAGCAGTCCACAGGGTAACTATGGAGGC.

As regards this clone: The read halts 3 residues ahead of the CDR3 end, with the missing end drawn from the germline J gene. The chain joins TRBV19 to TRBJ2-5, with 10 bases aligning to TRBD2. V gave up 2 bases and J gave up 4 bases; unmatched junction bases: 4. There are 15 residues in the CDR3. Germline-derived CDR1 and CDR2 are LNHDA and SQIVND (reference sequence). CDR3 residues: CASSIKRGGTETQYF. CDR3 DNA, as far as it was read: TGTGCCAGTAGTATAAAGCGGGGGGGCACAGAGACC.

Points on this clone: The read gets to within 3 residues of the CDR3 end, and the germline J gene fills in the rest. The V gene is TRBV7-9, the J gene TRBJ2-4; weak D call: TRBD1 (5 bases). In germline, CDR1 is SEHNR, CDR2 FQNEAQ (reference sequence). This CDR3 has 13 residues. The CDR3 spells CASSLGSGIGQYF. CDR3 DNA, as far as it was read: TGTGCCAGCAGCTTAGGGTCAGGGATTGGT.

Remarks on this clone: The read falls 3 residues short of the CDR3 end, and the missing part is taken from the germline J gene. The chain recombines TRBV5-1 with TRBJ1-2; D remains unclear. V was trimmed by 0 bases and J by 1 base, leaving 10 bases between them. The germline V gene encodes CDR1 SGHRS and CDR2 YFSETQ. The CDR3 is 15 residues long. The CDR3 is CASSLVLGSNYGYTF. Incomplete CDR3 DNA: TGCGCCAGCAGCTTGGTTCTGGGCAGTAACTATGGC.

Note on this clone: The CDR3 goes on 3 residues after the read ends, and that part is filled in from the germline J gene. The V call is TRBV19, the J call TRBJ1-2; D remains unclear. The CDR3 is made up of 13 amino acids. Per germline, CDR1 LNHDA and CDR2 SQIVND (reference sequence). CDR3 region: CASKLAGTYDYTF. The CDR3 bases that were read are TGTGCCAGTAAACTAGCGGGTACCTACGAC.

A remark on this clone: The DNA ends 3 residues before the CDR3 does, and the rest of the CDR3 is filled in from the germline J gene. This sequence joins TRBV7-9 and TRBJ1-2; D uncertain. The germline CDR1 and CDR2 sequences are SEHNR and FQNEAQ (reference sequence). CDR3 length equals 13 residues. The CDR3 loop is CASSLGLAGDYTF. Partial CDR3 DNA: TGTGCCAGCAGCTTAGGGCTAGCGGGTGAC. Full variable domain (outside the CDR3, taken from reference TRBV7-9 and TRBJ1-2): DTGVSQNPRHKITKRGQNVTFRCDPISEHNRLYWYRQTLGQGPEFLTYFQNEAQLEKSRLLSDRFSAERPKGSFSTLEIQRTEQGDSAMYLCASSLGLAGDYTFGSGTRLTVV.

Turning to this clone: Read data end 3 residues before the CDR3 end; the end is taken from the germline J gene. The rearrangement links TRBV7-9 to TRBJ2-3, with TRBD2 identical over 8 bases. In germline, CDR1 is SEHNR, CDR2 FQNEAQ (reference sequence). V was clipped by 7 bases and J by 5 bases; unmatched bases: 11. The CDR3 totals 15 residues. This CDR3 reads CASKREAGALDTQYF. The sequenced part of the CDR3 DNA is TGTGCCAGCAAGCGGGAAGCGGGAGCTCTAGATACG.

On this clone itself: The sequenced fragment ends 3 residues before the CDR3 boundary, so the rest is inferred from the germline J gene. The chain links TRBV18 to TRBJ2-1; TRBD2 matches at 10 bases. CDR1 KGHSH and CDR2 LQKENI come from the germline V gene. CDR3 length: 16 residues. The J segment lost 2 bases and the V segment lost 3 bases, leaving 4 bases of the junction unmatched. The CDR3 loop is CASSPPGLATYNEQFF. The sequenced CDR3 bases are TGTGCCAGCTCACCTCCGGGACTAGCGACCTACAATGAG.

Comments on this clone: The read falls 3 residues short of the CDR3 end, and the missing part is taken from the germline J gene. The chain links TRBV20-1 to TRBJ1-2; a possible D gene is TRBD1 (6 bases). The CDR3 spans 13 residues. V was cut by 0 bases and J by 4 bases, with 9 bases left in between. CDR1 is DFQATT, CDR2 SNEGSKA, per germline (reference sequence). The part of the CDR3 DNA that was read is TGCAGTGCTAGAGATGGGGGCAGCTATGGC. Protein: CSARDGGSYG. The entire CDR3 is CSARDGGSYGYTF.

Comments on this clone: The sequence runs out 3 residues before the end of the CDR3; the remainder is reconstructed from the germline J gene. V gene TRBV20-1 combines with J gene TRBJ2-2; 8 bases are shared with TRBD2. The CDR3 totals 15 residues. After removal of 3 bases from V and 0 bases from J, the junction contained 3 bases not matched to a gene. Per germline, CDR1 DFQATT and CDR2 SNEGSKA (reference sequence). CDR3 amino acids: CSASAGGPNTGELFF. Incomplete CDR3 DNA: TGCAGTGCTAGCGCGGGGGGCCCGAACACCGGGGAG.

In the case of this clone: The CDR3 extends 3 residues past the end of the read, so its final part is completed from the germline J gene. J is TRBJ1-5 and V is TRBV6-1; possibly TRBD1 for D (6 bases). With 4 bases removed from V and 0 bases from J, the gap between germline ends came to 13 bases. Germline lookup yields CDR1 MNHNS and CDR2 SASEGT. The CDR3 runs 16 residues. This CDR3 is CASSGGTPYSNQPQHF. The CDR3 bases that were read are TGTGCCAGCAGTGGCGGGACACCCTATAGCAATCAGCCC.

The part of the CDR3 DNA that was read is TGTGCCAGCAGCCCCCTGAGGGGCACAGATACG. This sequence encodes CASSPLRGTDT. The full CDR3 sequence reads CASSPLRGTDTQYF. The chain recombines TRBV5-8 with TRBJ2-3; possible D gene TRBD2, 5 bases. The CDR3 end is not reached by the read, which stops 3 residues before it; the germline J gene fills it in. Trimming shortened V by 4 bases and J by 1 base, and 10 bases separated the two germline ends. The CDR3 is 14 amino acids. The germline gives CDR1 SGHTS, CDR2 YDEGEE.

Turning to this clone: The read comes to an end 3 residues before the CDR3 does, leaving the germline J gene to fill in the end. This chain connects TRBV18 to TRBJ2-5, with 14 bases that match TRBD2. Germline values: CDR1 KGHSH, CDR2 LQKENI. The junction had 5 bases not matched to a gene; V was cut back by 5 bases and J by 6 bases. CDR3 length: 15 residues. The covered CDR3 bases are TGTGCCAGCTCATCGACTAGCGGGAGGGAACAGACC. Translating gives CASSSTSGREQT. The CDR3, in full, reads CASSSTSGREQTQYF.

As to this clone: The read gets to within 3 residues of the CDR3 end, and the germline J gene fills in the rest. The genes are TRBV29-1 and TRBJ1-1; no clear D. Germline-derived CDR1 and CDR2 are SQVTM and ANQGSEA. The CDR3 contains 11 residues. V shed 7 bases and J shed 4 bases, with 10 bases lying between them. CDR3 bases read: TGCAGCGGAGAGCGAGGCACTGAA. Its translation: CSGERGTE. The entire CDR3 reads CSGERGTEAFF.

As regards this clone: Read sequence stops 3 residues before the CDR3 end, and the germline J gene provides the missing end. This chain joins TRBV7-9 and TRBJ1-2, with D tentatively TRBD1 (5 bases). V lost 1 base and J 6 bases, leaving 12 bases between the germline ends. CDR3 length equals 14 residues. The germline V gene has CDR1 SEHNR and CDR2 FQNEAQ (reference sequence). Partial CDR3 DNA: TGTGCCAGCAGCTTAGTGGGCCAGGGAGATGGC. Protein: CASSLVGQGDG. The CDR3 in full is CASSLVGQGDGYTF.

In regard to this clone: The CDR3 end is not reached by the read, which stops 3 residues before it; the germline J gene fills it in. The chain carries TRBV7-9 and TRBJ2-7; possible D gene TRBD2, 6 bases. Germline lookup yields CDR1 SEHNR and CDR2 FQNEAQ (reference sequence). The V end lost 4 bases, the J end lost 0 bases, and 13 bases lay between the germline ends. This CDR3 has 15 residues. CDR3: CASSSRLDPSYEQYF. The sequenced part of the CDR3 DNA is TGTGCCAGCAGCTCCAGACTAGATCCCTCCTACGAG.

Here the CDR3 reads CASSYGLAGANEQFF. The CDR3 DNA, read in part, is TGTGCCAGCAGCTACGGACTAGCGGGAGCCAATGAG. This chain uses TRBV13 with TRBJ2-1, with 13 bases aligning to TRBD2. The read halts 3 residues ahead of the CDR3 end, with the missing end drawn from the germline J gene. There are 15 residues in the CDR3. Germline V CDR1 and CDR2: PRHDT, FYEKMQ (reference sequence). The V and J ends lost 4 bases and 6 bases, in that order; junction bases with no gene match: 3.

Concerning this clone: The read comes to an end 3 residues before the CDR3 does, leaving the germline J gene to fill in the end. The gene calls are TRBV5-1 and TRBJ1-2; D ambiguous. The ends were cut back, 0 bases at V and 3 bases at J, with 6 bases in the middle. CDR3 length equals 13 residues. Germline V gene sequence: CDR1 SGHRS, CDR2 YFSETQ. Here the CDR3 reads CASSLASDYGYTF. The sequenced part of the CDR3 DNA is TGCGCCAGCAGCTTGGCCTCGGACTATGGC. The full variable domain, in which reference TRBV5-1 and TRBJ1-2 provide the parts outside the CDR3, is KAGVTQTPRYLIKTRGQQVTLSCSPISGHRSVSWYQQTPGQGLQFLFEYFSETQRNKGNFPGRFSGRQFSNSRSEMNVSTLELGDSALYLCASSLASDYGYTFGSGTRLTVV.

A remark on this clone: The read stops 3 residues short of the end of the CDR3; the missing end is completed from the germline J gene. The rearrangement joins TRBV10-1 to TRBJ2-5; 11 bases fit TRBD2. The CDR3 is 15 residues long. Losses at the gene ends were 6 bases for V and 5 bases for J; bases not matched to a gene: 8. Germline-derived CDR1 and CDR2 are WNHNN and SYGVQD (reference sequence). The CDR3 loop reads CASSLTSGKSETQYF. CDR3 bases read: TGCGCCAGCAGCCTGACTAGCGGGAAATCGGAGACC.

The CDR3 loop reads CASSPRTDSTDTQYF. CDR3 DNA (partial): TGTGCCAGCTCACCCCGGACAGATTCCACAGATACG. V and J are TRBV18 and TRBJ2-3; D possibly corresponds to TRBD1 (6 bases). From the germline J gene comes the end of the CDR3, since the read stops 3 residues before it. The CDR3 runs to 15 residues. V was shortened by 3 bases and J by 2 bases, with 12 bases between the two germline ends. CDR1 and CDR2 (germline): KGHSH, LQKENI. Based on the CDR3 plus reference TRBV18 and TRBJ2-3, the full variable domain is NAGVMQNPRHLVRRRGQEARLRCSPMKGHSHVYWYRQLPEEGLKFMVYLQKENIIDESGMPKERFSAEFPKEGPSILRIQQVVRGDSAAYFCASSPRTDSTDTQYFGPGTRLTVL.

On this clone itself: The DNA ends 3 residues before the CDR3 does, and the rest of the CDR3 is filled in from the germline J gene. The chain has TRBV5-1 and TRBJ2-7, with 8 bases fitting TRBD1. The CDR3 is 14 amino acids. With V trimmed by 4 bases and J by 3 bases, 6 bases remained unmatched. Germline V gives CDR1 SGHRS, CDR2 YFSETQ. The CDR3 bases that were read are TGCGCCAGCAGCCCCCGGGACAGGTTCTACGAG. Protein: CASSPRDRFYE. The CDR3, in full, reads CASSPRDRFYEQYF.

As concerns this clone: The read terminates 3 residues ahead of where the CDR3 ends, so the germline J gene completes it. The rearrangement uses TRBV2 and TRBJ2-3; 9 positions match TRBD2. The CDR3 consists of 16 residues. Germline V gene data show CDR1 as SNHLY and CDR2 as FYNNEI. CDR3 amino acids: CASNVLASGEGGTQYF. The CDR3 bases that were read are TGTGCCAGCAATGTCTTGGCTAGCGGGGAGGGGGGGACG.

With respect to this clone: Read coverage stops 3 residues before the CDR3 terminus; the germline J gene supplies the remainder. The chain combines TRBV2 with TRBJ2-2; D unresolved. CDR3 length: 12 amino acids. Trimming cost V 8 bases and J 2 bases, with 6 bases left between them. Germline lookup yields CDR1 SNHLY and CDR2 FYNNEI. The CDR3 DNA, read in part, is TGTGCCAGCGCCTACAACACCGGGGAG. The encoded protein is CASAYNTGE. The entire CDR3 protein is CASAYNTGELFF.

On this clone: The read gets to within 3 residues of the CDR3 end, and the germline J gene fills in the rest. The V and J genes are TRBV20-1 and TRBJ1-5; D perhaps matches TRBD1 (5 bases). The CDR3 totals 14 residues. Trimming pared 3 bases from V and 7 bases from J, leaving 16 bases between. Germline CDR1 DFQATT, CDR2 SNEGSKA (reference sequence). Partial CDR3 DNA: TGCAGTGCTAGGAAACCGGGGGATAGGCAGCCC. It encodes CSARKPGDRQP. The full-length CDR3 reads as CSARKPGDRQPQHF.

As regards this clone: The read terminates 3 residues ahead of where the CDR3 ends, so the germline J gene completes it. The chain combines TRBV19 with TRBJ1-3; TRBD1 matches at 9 bases. The V gene's germline CDR1 is LNHDA and CDR2 SQIVND (reference sequence). The CDR3 loop spans 15 amino acids. The ends lost 9 bases at V and 4 bases at J; junction bases unmatched: 10. CDR3 region: CASHGQGSKGNTIYF. Incomplete CDR3 DNA: TGTGCCAGCCACGGACAGGGGTCGAAAGGAAACACC.

Regarding this clone: The read terminates 3 residues ahead of where the CDR3 ends, so the germline J gene completes it. This sequence joins TRBV5-1 and TRBJ2-5; 7 bases align to TRBD2. The CDR3 contains 17 residues. The germline V gene encodes CDR1 SGHRS and CDR2 YFSETQ. Losses at the gene ends were 4 bases for V and 4 bases for J; bases not matched to a gene: 16. The sequenced CDR3 bases are TGCGCCAGCAGCCCTCGGAGAACCACTAGCGAAGGAGAGACC. Its translation: CASSPRRTTSEGET. The full CDR3 reads CASSPRRTTSEGETQYF.

A remark on this clone: The CDR3 end is not reached by the read, which stops 3 residues before it; the germline J gene fills it in. This chain connects TRBV7-2 to TRBJ2-3, with a tentative D call TRBD1 (7 bases). The CDR3 covers 15 residues. Germline loops: CDR1 SGHTA, CDR2 FQGNSA. The ends were cut back, 5 bases at V and 1 base at J, with 13 bases in the middle. CDR3 residues: CASSPRGARTDTQYF. The part of the CDR3 DNA that was read is TGTGCCAGCAGCCCCAGGGGGGCCCGCACAGATACG.

Worth noting for this clone: The read halts 3 residues ahead of the CDR3 end, with the missing end drawn from the germline J gene. The rearrangement uses TRBV20-1 and TRBJ2-1, with unresolved D. This CDR3 is built from 13 residues. Germline-derived CDR1 and CDR2 are DFQATT and SNEGSKA (reference sequence). V was trimmed by 3 bases and J by 4 bases, leaving 10 bases between them. The CDR3 reads CSARIPGYNEQFF. The CDR3 bases that were read are TGCAGTGCTAGGATCCCAGGATACAATGAG.

As regards this clone: The read falls 3 residues short of the CDR3 end, and the missing part is taken from the germline J gene. V gene TRBV11-2 combines with J gene TRBJ2-1, with D perhaps TRBD2 (6 bases). CDR3 length: 15 residues. V was cut by 7 bases and J by 4 bases, with 17 bases left in between. Per the germline V gene, CDR1 is SGHAT and CDR2 is FQNNGV. The covered CDR3 bases are TGTGCCAGCACCTCCGGGACTCCTGGATACAATGAG. Translating gives CASTSGTPGYNE. The whole CDR3 region reads CASTSGTPGYNEQFF.